The 31 T cell receptor beta chains below were found in one sample sequenced in a study of T cells in Graves' hyperthyroidism and ophthalmopathy. There were TCR beta CDR3 regions amplified from RNA transcripts. With the HTBI primer set, the TCR CDR3 went through a first round of RT-PCR. TCRdb analysed the multiplex PCR reads with MiXCR anew, one entry per CDR3 protein. The sample carries approximately 410,000 distinct CDR3 sequences, roughly an eighth recorded once. The sample consisted of blood. These receptors all come from a woman under 30 with Graves' hyperthyroidism.

This clonotype was picked up a small number of times. This chain connects TRBV19 to TRBJ1-6; TRBD1 is a possible D gene (5 bases). This CDR3 is 15 amino acids long. The germline V gene has CDR1 LNHDA and CDR2 SQIVND (reference sequence). V lost 3 bases, J lost 8 bases, and 14 bases lay in between. CDR3 coding DNA: TGTGCCAGTAGTATCCAGGCCCTGGGGGATTCACCCCTCCACTTT. Translating gives CASSIQALGDSPLHF.

This chain connects TRBV3-1 to TRBJ2-7; tentatively, D is TRBD2 (6 bases). Between the trimmed V and J ends, which lost 4 bases and 0 bases, there was a span of 19 bases. Germline CDR1 and CDR2: LGHDT and YNNKEL (reference sequence). The CDR3 runs to 17 residues. The CDR3 reads CASSPSLVAGPSYEQYF. The CDR3 nucleotides are TGTGCCAGCAGCCCAAGTTTGGTGGCGGGACCCTCCTACGAGCAGTACTTC.

CDR3 nucleotides: TGTGCCAGCAGCCTATTAGTGGAGAACACTGAAGCTTTCTTT. Amino acids: CASSLLVENTEAFF. V gene TRBV7-9 combines with J gene TRBJ1-1, with D unresolved. CDR1 is SEHNR and CDR2 is FQNEAQ in the germline V gene (reference sequence). V shed 5 bases and J shed 1 base, with 11 bases lying between them. CDR3 size: 14 residues.

This clonotype was detected many times. The V gene is TRBV6-6, the J gene TRBJ1-5; 8 nucleotides agree with TRBD1. This CDR3 comprises 16 residues. The V and J ends lost 0 bases and 0 bases, in that order; junction bases with no gene match: 1. Germline CDR1 MNHNY, CDR2 SVGAGI (reference sequence). CDR3 residues: CASSYSTGDSNQPQHF. In DNA form, the CDR3 reads TGTGCCAGCAGTTACTCGACAGGGGATAGCAATCAGCCCCAGCATTTT.

This clonotype was counted only a few times. The chain combines TRBV30 with TRBJ2-1; 10 bases match TRBD2. Germline values: CDR1 GTSNPN, CDR2 SVGIG (reference sequence). V shed 1 base and J 9 bases; nucleotides not matched to a gene: 9. This CDR3 comprises 15 residues. The CDR3: CAWSGVLAGSGEQFF. CDR3 coding DNA: TGTGCCTGGAGTGGGGTACTAGCGGGATCGGGTGAGCAGTTCTTC.

The chain links TRBV5-1 to TRBJ2-7; 8 bases line up with TRBD1. The ends lost 0 bases at V and 7 bases at J; junction bases unmatched: 9. The CDR3 is 15 residues long. Looked up from germline, CDR1 is SGHRS and CDR2 is YFSETQ. The CDR3 loop is CASSLADRGSREQYF. CDR3 sequence (DNA): TGCGCCAGCAGCTTGGCCGACAGGGGTTCGCGGGAGCAGTACTTC.

At least ten counts were recorded for this clonotype. The chain is built from TRBV11-2 and TRBJ1-1; D gene unclear. The CDR3 is made up of 13 amino acids. The germline gives CDR1 SGHAT, CDR2 FQNNGV. Trimming cost V 5 bases and J 0 bases, with 7 bases left between them. CDR3 sequence: CASSPRVNTEAFF. The CDR3 DNA sequence: TGTGCCAGCAGCCCTAGGGTGAACACTGAAGCTTTCTTT.

This clonotype was detected ten times or more. The chain joins TRBV4-2 to TRBJ2-7, with 7 positions matching TRBD2. The CDR3 runs 14 residues. V was pared by 0 bases and J by 3 bases, with 2 bases of the junction left unmatched. Germline V gene data show CDR1 as LGHNA and CDR2 as YNFKEQ. The CDR3 DNA reads as TGTGCCAGCAGCCAAGACCGGGAGGTCTACGAGCAGTACTTC. It yields the protein CASSQDREVYEQYF.

The chain links TRBV20-1 to TRBJ2-7; TRBD2 agrees at 10 bases. The CDR3 length is 15 residues. Germline CDR1 is DFQATT and CDR2 is SNEGSKA (reference sequence). With 5 bases clipped from V and 5 bases from J, the junction kept 12 bases outside the gene matches. The CDR3 spells CSAPVGSGRAHEQYF. Written as DNA, the CDR3 is TGCAGTGCTCCTGTCGGGAGCGGGAGGGCCCACGAGCAGTACTTC.

This clonotype was counted a few times. J is TRBJ1-2 and V is TRBV7-9; possibly TRBD1 for D (5 bases). The CDR3 covers 17 residues. V dropped 5 bases and J dropped 4 bases, with 23 bases sitting between them. CDR1 and CDR2 (germline): SEHNR, FQNEAQ (reference sequence). CDR3 sequence (DNA): TGTGCCAGCAGCACAACGCTTCTCTCAGTGGGGCCCTATGGCTACACCTTC. As protein: CASSTTLLSVGPYGYTF.

The V call is TRBV19, the J call TRBJ1-5; no clear D. With 0 bases removed from V and 4 bases from J, the gap between germline ends came to 10 bases. This CDR3 spans 15 amino acids. Germline-derived CDR1 and CDR2 are LNHDA and SQIVND (reference sequence). CDR3 in DNA: TGTGCCAGTAGTATAGATGTCGGAGGGAATCAGCCCCAGCATTTT. It specifies CASSIDVGGNQPQHF.

This clonotype occurred a few times. V gene TRBV18 combines with J gene TRBJ1-6, with 7 bases matching TRBD1. CDR3 size: 15 residues. V shed 3 bases, J shed 5 bases, and the junction held 4 bases outside the gene matches. Germline assignment: CDR1 KGHSH and CDR2 LQKENI. The CDR3 sequence: CASSPGTANNSPLHF. In DNA form, the CDR3 reads TGTGCCAGCTCACCCGGGACAGCAAATAATTCACCCCTCCACTTT. Drawing the rest from reference TRBV18 and TRBJ1-6, the complete variable domain is NAGVMQNPRHLVRRRGQEARLRCSPMKGHSHVYWYRQLPEEGLKFMVYLQKENIIDESGMPKERFSAEFPKEGPSILRIQQVVRGDSAAYFCASSPGTANNSPLHFGNGTRLTVT.

This clonotype occurred many times. The chain joins TRBV28 to TRBJ2-3; a weak D match, TRBD1 (6 bases). V lost 5 bases to trimming and J lost 7 bases, with 13 bases between them. From germline, CDR1 is MDHEN and CDR2 SYDVKM. The CDR3 is 13 residues long. For the CDR3, the DNA is TGTGCCAGCAGTAGCTACCAGGGGAATACGCAGTATTTT. This translates into CASSSYQGNTQYF.

This clonotype was observed many times. This chain joins TRBV5-1 and TRBJ1-2, with unresolved D. This CDR3 is built from 14 residues. CDR1 and CDR2 (germline): SGHRS, YFSETQ. V was pared by 0 bases and J by 5 bases, with 11 bases between. The CDR3 protein is CASSLAAPKYGYTF. The CDR3 DNA sequence: TGCGCCAGCAGCTTGGCGGCCCCAAAATATGGCTACACCTTC. The entire variable domain, with the rest obtained from reference TRBV5-1 and TRBJ1-2, is as follows: KAGVTQTPRYLIKTRGQQVTLSCSPISGHRSVSWYQQTPGQGLQFLFEYFSETQRNKGNFPGRFSGRQFSNSRSEMNVSTLELGDSALYLCASSLAAPKYGYTFGSGTRLTVV.

The CDR3 sequence is CASGLVIRPRRGDEQFF. As DNA, the CDR3 is TGTGCTAGTGGTTTGGTAATACGTCCCAGAAGGGGTGATGAGCAGTTCTTC. The rearrangement joins TRBV12-5 to TRBJ2-1, with a weak D call TRBD1 (5 bases). V dropped 0 bases and J dropped 8 bases, with 20 bases sitting between them. In germline, CDR1 is LGHNT, CDR2 FRNRAP. This CDR3 is 17 amino acids long.

This chain connects TRBV28 to TRBJ2-5; TRBD1 agrees at 7 bases. The J segment lost 5 bases and the V segment lost 8 bases, leaving 2 bases of the junction unmatched. The length of the CDR3 is 11 residues. Germline loops: CDR1 MDHEN, CDR2 SYDVKM. The chain's CDR3 is CASQDRETQYF. In nucleotides, the CDR3 is TGTGCCAGCCAGGACAGGGAGACCCAGTACTTC.

This sequence joins TRBV11-2 and TRBJ2-5; the D is unclear. The V and J ends lost 1 base and 2 bases respectively, with 5 bases between them. The length of the CDR3 is 13 residues. From germline, CDR1 is SGHAT and CDR2 FQNNGV. The CDR3 here is CASSLAAQETQYF. CDR3 in DNA: TGTGCCAGCAGCTTAGCCGCACAAGAGACCCAGTACTTC.

This clonotype was observed many times. The genes are TRBV28 and TRBJ2-1; D remains unclear. V was clipped by 3 bases and J by 8 bases, with 8 bases between them. The CDR3 extends over 12 amino acids. Germline CDR1 reads MDHEN; CDR2 reads SYDVKM. The CDR3 nucleotides read TGTGCCAGCAGTTTTACCCAGGATGAGCAGTTCTTC. Translating gives CASSFTQDEQFF.

This clonotype was seen at least ten times. The J gene is TRBJ1-1, the V gene TRBV12-3 or TRBV12-4; weak D call: TRBD1 (6 bases). Trimming pared 7 bases from V and 6 bases from J, leaving 15 bases between. The CDR3 length is 13 residues. The CDR3 coding sequence is TGTGCCAGCAAACTACAGGGAGGAGCTGAAGCTTTCTTT. This sequence encodes CASKLQGGAEAFF.

This clonotype has at least ten counts. The rearrangement joins TRBV28 to TRBJ2-7, with D maybe TRBD2 (6 bases). The CDR3 is 15 amino acids. Per germline, CDR1 MDHEN and CDR2 SYDVKM. Trimming removed 6 bases from V and 2 bases from J, with 17 bases in between. This CDR3 reads CASRSLGTATYEQYF. CDR3 bases: TGTGCCAGCAGGTCGTTAGGGACTGCAACCTACGAGCAGTACTTC.

J is TRBJ2-2 and V is TRBV7-2; 7 nucleotides match TRBD1. Per the germline V gene, CDR1 is SGHTA and CDR2 is FQGNSA. This CDR3 comprises 16 residues. After removal of 1 base from V and 5 bases from J, the junction contained 7 bases not matched to a gene. The CDR3 reads CASSLVGQGVTGELFF. The CDR3 DNA is TGTGCCAGCAGCTTAGTCGGTCAGGGGGTGACCGGGGAGCTGTTTTTT.

There are a few counts of this clonotype. The chain joins TRBV5-1 to TRBJ1-2; a possible D gene is TRBD1 (6 bases). The CDR3 covers 15 residues. The germline V gene has CDR1 SGHRS and CDR2 YFSETQ. V was trimmed by 0 bases and J by 7 bases, leaving 16 bases between them. The CDR3 region has the DNA TGCGCCAGCAGCTTGGCGGGACACAAAGTTGGTGGCTACACCTTC. This sequence encodes CASSLAGHKVGGYTF.

This clonotype was counted many times. The CDR3 protein is CSALRLAGVGEQYF. CDR3 bases: TGCAGTGCCCTACGGCTAGCGGGAGTAGGCGAGCAGTACTTC. This chain uses TRBV20-1 with TRBJ2-7; 10 nucleotides agree with TRBD2. Germline-derived CDR1 and CDR2 are DFQATT and SNEGSKA (reference sequence). V lost 6 bases and J lost 6; bases outside the gene matches: 11. The CDR3 runs to 14 residues.

The CDR3 here is CASSELTETQYF. In DNA form, the CDR3 reads TGTGCCAGCAGTGAATTGACGGAGACCCAGTACTTC. The chain uses TRBV2 and TRBJ2-5, with unresolved D. Germline CDR1 and CDR2: SNHLY and FYNNEI. V was trimmed by 2 bases and J by 5 bases, leaving 6 bases between them. The CDR3 extends over 12 amino acids.

The V gene is TRBV6-1, the J gene TRBJ2-7; 7 bases match TRBD1. V shed 8 bases, J shed 2 bases, and the junction held 6 bases outside the gene matches. The CDR3 spans 13 residues. Looked up from germline, CDR1 is MNHNS and CDR2 is SASEGT. The CDR3 sequence is CASSDRPPYEQYF. CDR3 nucleotide sequence: TGTGCCAGCTCGGACAGGCCACCCTACGAGCAGTACTTC.

This clonotype was observed at least ten times. This chain uses TRBV27 with TRBJ2-3, with 11 positions matching TRBD1. The V gene's germline CDR1 is MNHEY and CDR2 SMNVEV (reference sequence). V lost 5 bases and J lost 2; bases outside the gene matches: 6. The CDR3 contains 16 residues. CDR3 bases: TGTGCCAGCAGTCCCGGGACAGGGGGAGTCACAGATACGCAGTATTTT. Encoded protein: CASSPGTGGVTDTQYF.

This clonotype appeared a few times. The J gene is TRBJ1-5, the V gene TRBV4-1; D is unclear. CDR3 size: 13 residues. With 0 bases removed from V and 7 bases from J, the gap between germline ends came to 7 bases. Germline assignment: CDR1 MGHRA and CDR2 YSYEKL. The CDR3 sequence is CASSQDMGQPQHF. The CDR3 DNA is TGCGCCAGCAGCCAAGATATGGGACAGCCCCAGCATTTT.

This clonotype was counted at least ten times. The CDR3 DNA reads TGTGCCAGCAGTTTACCCCTGGGTAATGAGCAGTTCTTC. Protein: CASSLPLGNEQFF. The chain uses TRBV12-3 or TRBV12-4 and TRBJ2-1; D unresolved. This CDR3 comprises 13 residues. V lost 2 bases and J 7 bases, leaving 9 bases between the germline ends.

This clonotype was seen many times. The chain carries TRBV10-1 and TRBJ2-7; 12 nucleotides agree with TRBD1. The CDR3 runs to 19 residues. Per germline, CDR1 WNHNN and CDR2 SYGVQD (reference sequence). J gave up 1 base and V 0 bases, and 10 bases lay outside the gene matches. The CDR3 DNA is TGCGCCAGCAGTGAGTCTCGGGGACAGGGGGCCTTGGGTTCCTACGAGCAGTACTTC. Protein: CASSESRGQGALGSYEQYF.

This clonotype occurred a few times. Possible read error: a much larger clone is one base away. CDR3 region: CASSFLSGGADTQYF. In nucleotides, the CDR3 is TGTGCCAGCAGTTTCCTTAGCGGGGGCGCAGATACGCAGTATTTT. The chain uses TRBV28 and TRBJ2-3; 9 bases align to TRBD2. The germline CDR1 and CDR2 sequences are MDHEN and SYDVKM. J was trimmed by 4 bases and V by 3 bases; bases with no gene match: 5. The CDR3 totals 15 residues.

This clonotype was counted many times. The chain employs TRBV2 and TRBJ1-1; the D is unclear. Trimming removed 4 bases from V and 5 bases from J, with 5 bases in between. Germline values: CDR1 SNHLY, CDR2 FYNNEI. The CDR3 runs 11 residues. CDR3 coding DNA: TGTGCCAGCAGTGCGGGAACTGAAGCTTTCTTT. Protein sequence: CASSAGTEAFF.